Given below is one T cell receptor (beta chain) in context. The record originates from a study of blood T cell repertoires in COVID-19. Ages ranged from about 18 to 89 years, with residence in about 23 US areas. Allocation to cohorts depended on clinical history reported by the participants. Study processing details: Amplification of reference gene primers was used by the study to estimate nucleated cell counts. Clones were sequenced by immunoSEQ multiplex PCR, and TCRdb holds only the in-frame ones, with some missing. V and J calls and clone size come straight from that table; D and trimming were deduced from the DNA. The sample holds about 210,000 clones, about 91% seen once. In germline, CDR1 is SGHTA, CDR2 FQGTGA. J gave up 0 bases and V 5 bases, and 3 bases lay outside the gene matches. This CDR3 region has 14 residues.

Input material: PBMCs or T cells enriched from blood (not recorded which). This TCR derives from a young man with acute COVID-19. This chain joins TRBV7-3 and TRBJ1-1; TRBD1 matches 7 bases. CDR3 residues: CASSVQGMNTEAFF. The CDR3 nucleotides read TGTGCCAGCAGCGTACAGGGGATGAACACTGAAGCTTTCTTT.